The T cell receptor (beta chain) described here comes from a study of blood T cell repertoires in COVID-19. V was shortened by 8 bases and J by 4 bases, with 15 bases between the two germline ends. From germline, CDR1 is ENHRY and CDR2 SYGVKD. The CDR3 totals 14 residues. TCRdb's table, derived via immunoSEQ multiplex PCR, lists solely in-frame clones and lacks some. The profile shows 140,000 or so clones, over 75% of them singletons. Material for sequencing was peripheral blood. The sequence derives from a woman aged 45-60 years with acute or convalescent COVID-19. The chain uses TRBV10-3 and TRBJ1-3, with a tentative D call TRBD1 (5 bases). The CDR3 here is CAIAVGGEGNTIYF. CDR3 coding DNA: TGTGCCATCGCCGTGGGGGGTGAAGGAAACACCATATATTTT.